The 9 T cell receptor beta chains below all came from one sample that was sequenced in a study of shared clonotypes between healthy human individuals. Data came from immunoSEQ multiplex PCR; TCRdb stores just in-frame clones and leaves some out. Among over 750,000 clones listed, about 96% were seen once. Naive CD8 cells comprised CD45RO-negative, CCR7-positively selected cells, excluding terminally differentiated effector memory CD45RA+ cells. Sequenced: naive CD8+ T cells sorted from blood. The receptors shown here come from a man younger than 40 in good health.

The chain recombines TRBV27 with TRBJ1-5, with TRBD1 matching over 7 bases. CDR3 length: 15 amino acids. Germline CDR1 and CDR2: MNHEY and SMNVEV (reference sequence). With V trimmed by 5 bases and J by 4 bases, 8 bases remained unmatched. The chain's CDR3 is CASSEGGGGNQPQHF. The DNA of the CDR3 is TGTGCCAGCAGTGAAGGAGGGGGCGGGAATCAGCCCCAGCATTTT.

The chain uses TRBV7-9 and TRBJ1-4; 9 bases align to TRBD1. The CDR3 consists of 16 residues. CDR1 and CDR2 (germline): SEHNR, FQNEAQ (reference sequence). Unmatched junction bases numbered 8, after V lost 3 bases and J lost 6 bases. CDR3 in amino acids: CASSFPTGGVDEKLFF. The CDR3 DNA follows: TGTGCCAGCAGCTTCCCAACAGGGGGCGTTGATGAAAAACTGTTTTTT.

Worth noting for this clone: Other DNA sequences of this sample code for an identical CDR3. The rearrangement joins TRBV7-9 to TRBJ2-7; no clear D gene. The CDR3 length is 11 residues. V lost 6 bases to trimming and J lost 4 bases, with 7 bases between them. Looked up from germline, CDR1 is SEHNR and CDR2 is FQNEAQ (reference sequence). Here the CDR3 reads CASSRDYEQYF. CDR3 coding DNA: TGTGCCAGCAGTAGAGATTACGAGCAGTACTTC.

The CDR3 DNA is TGTGCCAGCAGTGATGGACCTAGCGGGACCTATGAGGGAAACATTCAGTACTTC. This encodes CASSDGPSGTYEGNIQYF. J is TRBJ2-4 and V is TRBV2; 9 bases agree with TRBD2. V trimming: 3 bases; J trimming: 6 bases; junction bases outside the gene matches: 15. Germline lookup yields CDR1 SNHLY and CDR2 FYNNEI. The CDR3 sequence is 18 residues long. Variable domain in full (rest from reference TRBV2 and TRBJ2-4): EPEVTQTPSHQVTQMGQEVILRCVPISNHLYFYWYRQILGQKVEFLVSFYNNEISEKSEIFDDQFSVERPDGSNFTLKIRSTKLEDSAMYFCASSDGPSGTYEGNIQYFGAGTRLSVL.

V is TRBV7-9 and J is TRBJ1-1, with TRBD1 identical over 8 bases. CDR1 SEHNR and CDR2 FQNEAQ come from the germline V gene (reference sequence). CDR3 length: 15 residues. Trimming took 5 bases from V and 7 from J; bases not matched to a gene: 12. Written as DNA, the CDR3 is TGTGCCAGCAGCAAAAGACAGGGGACAAATGGTGAAGCTTTCTTT. This codes for CASSKRQGTNGEAFF. The variable domain in full, with the rest retrieved from reference TRBV7-9 and TRBJ1-1, is DTGVSQNPRHKITKRGQNVTFRCDPISEHNRLYWYRQTLGQGPEFLTYFQNEAQLEKSRLLSDRFSAERPKGSFSTLEIQRTEQGDSAMYLCASSKRQGTNGEAFFGQGTRLTVV.

The chain links TRBV11-2 to TRBJ1-5; D unclear. Between the trimmed V and J ends, which lost 0 bases and 4 bases, there was a span of 4 bases. The CDR3 sequence is 13 residues long. Germline V gene data show CDR1 as SGHAT and CDR2 as FQNNGV. CDR3 nucleotides: TGTGCCAGCAGCTTAGAACTGAATCAGCCCCAGCATTTT. Protein sequence: CASSLELNQPQHF.

V usage is TRBV7-9 and J usage is TRBJ2-7, with 11 bases fitting TRBD2. Germline CDR1 and CDR2: SEHNR and FQNEAQ (reference sequence). The CDR3 spans 19 residues. Unmatched junction bases numbered 16, after V lost 5 bases and J lost 1 base. The CDR3 loop is CASSGLSGTSGSLSYEQYF. The CDR3 nucleotides are TGTGCCAGCAGCGGCCTATCCGGAACTAGCGGGAGCCTATCCTACGAGCAGTACTTC.

This sequence joins TRBV10-3 and TRBJ1-2; no clear D gene. This CDR3 is 14 amino acids long. With 0 bases removed from V and 1 base from J, the gap between germline ends came to 6 bases. Germline V CDR1 and CDR2: ENHRY, SYGVKD. CDR3 DNA sequence: TGTGCCATCAGTGAGTCACCGGGTAACTATGGCTACACCTTC. It encodes CAISESPGNYGYTF.

The chain is built from TRBV5-1 and TRBJ1-2, with unresolved D. From germline, CDR1 is SGHRS and CDR2 YFSETQ. The V gene lost 0 bases and the J gene lost 5 bases, with 11 bases spanning the gap. The CDR3 loop spans 14 amino acids. The CDR3 loop is CASSLEVGGYGYTF. Written as DNA, the CDR3 is TGCGCCAGCAGCTTGGAGGTAGGAGGATATGGCTACACCTTC.